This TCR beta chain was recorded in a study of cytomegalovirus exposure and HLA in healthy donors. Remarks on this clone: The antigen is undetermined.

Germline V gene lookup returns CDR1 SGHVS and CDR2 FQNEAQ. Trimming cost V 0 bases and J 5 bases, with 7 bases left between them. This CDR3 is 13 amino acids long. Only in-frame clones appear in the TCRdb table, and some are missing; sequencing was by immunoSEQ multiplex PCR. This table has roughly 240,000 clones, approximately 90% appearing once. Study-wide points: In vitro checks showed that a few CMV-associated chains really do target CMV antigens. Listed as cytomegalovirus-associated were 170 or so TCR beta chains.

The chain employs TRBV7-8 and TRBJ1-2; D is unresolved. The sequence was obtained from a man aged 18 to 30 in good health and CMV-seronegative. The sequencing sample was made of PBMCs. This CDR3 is CASSLAKTYGYTF. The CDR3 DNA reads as TGTGCCAGCAGCTTAGCCAAGACTTATGGCTACACCTTC.